The 19 T cell receptor beta chains listed next were all sequenced from one sample in a study of cytomegalovirus exposure and HLA in healthy donors. Both 60 Vbeta primers and 13 Jbeta primers went into the PCR. The repertoire was sequenced with immunoSEQ multiplex PCR; TCRdb's copy has only in-frame clones and lacks some. The data show 150,000 to 250,000 clones, about four fifths seen once. Sequenced input: PBMCs. The receptors originated from a girl aged 10-17 years in good health and CMV-seropositive.

The chain joins TRBV2 to TRBJ2-1; TRBD1 might be the D (6 bases). V was cut by 7 bases and J by 4 bases, with 11 bases left in between. Per germline, CDR1 SNHLY and CDR2 FYNNEI. The CDR3 is 13 amino acids. The CDR3 DNA reads as TGTGCCAGCACTTTCGACAGGTACAATGAGCAGTTCTTC. Its protein product is CASTFDRYNEQFF.

In its sample, this clone was seen once. V usage is TRBV7-9 and J usage is TRBJ2-1; TRBD1 aligns across 8 bases. Trimming cost V 1 base and J 12 bases; bases outside gene matches: 17. The CDR3 sequence is 17 residues long. Germline V gives CDR1 SEHNR, CDR2 FQNEAQ (reference sequence). As DNA, the CDR3 is TGTGCCAGCAGCTTAGAACCCCCAGGGGGCTATAAGTTTGGGCAGTTCTTC. This sequence encodes CASSLEPPGGYKFGQFF.

V gene TRBV19 combines with J gene TRBJ2-3, with 15 bases aligning to TRBD2. Per the germline V gene, CDR1 is LNHDA and CDR2 is SQIVND (reference sequence). The CDR3 is 16 amino acids. V shed 5 bases and J 6 bases; nucleotides not matched to a gene: 6. CDR3 nucleotides: TGTGCCAGTAGTCCCGGACTAGCGGGGGGGGTGGATACGCAGTATTTT. It is translated as CASSPGLAGGVDTQYF.

J is TRBJ1-5 and V is TRBV15; 9 bases are a match to TRBD1. This CDR3 comprises 14 residues. V gave up 6 bases and J gave up 5 bases; unmatched junction bases: 5. Germline CDR1 and CDR2: LNHNV and YYDKDF (reference sequence). The CDR3: CATRRTGADQPQHF. The CDR3 region has the DNA TGTGCCACCAGAAGGACAGGGGCTGATCAGCCCCAGCATTTT.

The V call is TRBV5-6, the J call TRBJ2-7; perhaps TRBD2 as D (7 bases). The CDR3 covers 16 residues. The ends were cut back, 4 bases at V and 2 bases at J, with 19 bases in the middle. Germline CDR1 is SGHDT and CDR2 is YYEEEE. DNA of the CDR3: TGTGCCAGCAGCCCGGGGGGCGTCTTGAGGCCCTACGAGCAGTACTTC. Amino acid sequence: CASSPGGVLRPYEQYF.

This clone was counted a few times. The chain is built from TRBV19 and TRBJ1-2; 7 nucleotides align to TRBD1. This CDR3 region has 13 residues. CDR1 LNHDA and CDR2 SQIVND come from the germline V gene (reference sequence). V shed 6 bases, J shed 2 bases, and the junction held 3 bases outside the gene matches. The CDR3 DNA reads as TGTGCCAGTAGCCCGACAGGGAACTATGGCTACACCTTC. Translation gives CASSPTGNYGYTF. The full variable domain, rest sourced from reference TRBV19 and TRBJ1-2, is DGGITQSPKYLFRKEGQNVTLSCEQNLNHDAMYWYRQDPGQGLRLIYYSQIVNDFQKGDIAEGYSVSREKKESFPLTVTSAQKNPTAFYLCASSPTGNYGYTFGSGTRLTVV.

The rearrangement uses TRBV30 and TRBJ1-1; no clear D. The CDR3 is 12 amino acids. The germline V gene encodes CDR1 GTSNPN and CDR2 SVGIG (reference sequence). V shed 2 bases and J shed 6 bases, with 10 bases lying between them. This CDR3 is CAWSHSTPEAFF. In nucleotides, the CDR3 is TGTGCCTGGAGTCATTCCACTCCTGAAGCTTTCTTT.

This chain links TRBV6-1 with TRBJ2-5; TRBD2 aligns across 10 bases. The CDR3 is 15 amino acids. V trimming: 2 bases; J trimming: 5 bases; junction bases outside the gene matches: 5. Germline V gene sequence: CDR1 MNHNS, CDR2 SASEGT. CDR3 residues: CASSESGGAVETQYF. CDR3 coding DNA: TGTGCCAGCAGTGAAAGCGGGGGGGCGGTCGAGACCCAGTACTTC.

The chain links TRBV11-2 to TRBJ2-1, with D tentatively TRBD1 (5 bases). The length of the CDR3 is 15 residues. Germline V gives CDR1 SGHAT, CDR2 FQNNGV. V lost 1 base, J lost 5 bases, and 12 bases lay in between. The DNA for the CDR3 is TGTGCCAGCAGCTTAGCCCAGGGTCGTAACAATGAGCAGTTCTTC. Protein sequence: CASSLAQGRNNEQFF. The whole variable domain, remainder taken from reference TRBV11-2 and TRBJ2-1, is EAGVAQSPRYKIIEKRQSVAFWCNPISGHATLYWYQQILGQGPKLLIQFQNNGVVDDSQLPKDRFSAERLKGVDSTLKIQPAKLEDSAVYLCASSLAQGRNNEQFFGPGTRLTVL.

The V and J genes are TRBV5-5 and TRBJ2-7, with 10 positions matching TRBD1. V shed 0 bases and J 4 bases; nucleotides not matched to a gene: 7. The CDR3 contains 16 residues. Looked up from germline, CDR1 is SGHKS and CDR2 is YYEKEE (reference sequence). CDR3 protein: CASSLDLGQGLYEQYF. Here the CDR3 DNA reads TGTGCCAGCAGCTTGGATCTGGGACAGGGGTTATACGAGCAGTACTTC. The entire variable domain, with the rest obtained from reference TRBV5-5 and TRBJ2-7, is as follows: DAGVTQSPTHLIKTRGQQVTLRCSPISGHKSVSWYQQVLGQGPQFIFQYYEKEERGRGNFPDRFSARQFPNYSSELNVNALLLGDSALYLCASSLDLGQGLYEQYFGPGTRLTVT.

The genes are TRBV6-5 and TRBJ1-5; D remains ambiguous. Germline values: CDR1 MNHEY, CDR2 SVGAGI. The CDR3 covers 14 residues. The V end lost 5 bases, the J end lost 0 bases, and 8 bases lay between the germline ends. CDR3 nucleotide sequence: TGTGCCAGCAGTGCGGTTGCTAGCAATCAGCCCCAGCATTTT. It encodes CASSAVASNQPQHF.

The chain couples TRBV9 to TRBJ2-1; 13 nucleotides agree with TRBD2. Germline trimming cut 6 bases from V and 4 bases from J; bases unmatched to any gene: 7. This CDR3 contains 16 residues. CDR1 is SGDLS, CDR2 YYNGEE, per germline. CDR3 in DNA: TGTGCCAGCACCTACCTACTAGCGGGGGGGTACAATGAGCAGTTCTTC. Translated, it gives CASTYLLAGGYNEQFF.

The chain uses TRBV19 and TRBJ1-5; weak D call: TRBD1 (6 bases). Trimming took off 6 bases at V and 4 bases at J, with 19 bases between the two ends. Germline V gene sequence: CDR1 LNHDA, CDR2 SQIVND (reference sequence). The CDR3 runs 16 residues. The chain's CDR3 is CASSEGYGGANQPQHF. The CDR3 DNA is TGTGCCAGTAGCGAGGGGTATGGGGGCGCGAATCAGCCCCAGCATTTT.

V is TRBV5-4 and J is TRBJ2-3; D may be TRBD2 (7 bases). The CDR3 consists of 15 residues. V was shortened by 5 bases and J by 2 bases, with 15 bases between the two germline ends. Germline assignment: CDR1 SGHNT and CDR2 YYREEE (reference sequence). CDR3 sequence (DNA): TGTGCCAGCAGGGCCGGGGGGCCGGTCACAGATACGCAGTATTTT. This translates into CASRAGGPVTDTQYF.

CDR3 coding DNA: TGTGCCAGCAGTCGTCGCGGGGGCCAAGAGACCCAGTACTTC. This sequence encodes CASSRRGGQETQYF. This chain links TRBV2 with TRBJ2-5; 7 nucleotides agree with TRBD2. The CDR3 length is 14 residues. In germline, CDR1 is SNHLY, CDR2 FYNNEI. V lost 5 bases to trimming and J lost 1 base; unmatched junction nucleotides: 4. The full variable domain, in which reference TRBV2 and TRBJ2-5 provide the parts outside the CDR3, is EPEVTQTPSHQVTQMGQEVILRCVPISNHLYFYWYRQILGQKVEFLVSFYNNEISEKSEIFDDQFSVERPDGSNFTLKIRSTKLEDSAMYFCASSRRGGQETQYFGPGTRLLVL.

The chain is built from TRBV7-9 and TRBJ2-7; no firm D call. The germline gives CDR1 SEHNR, CDR2 FQNEAQ (reference sequence). Trimming stripped 5 bases from V and 6 bases from J, with 5 bases between. CDR3 length: 10 amino acids. The CDR3 DNA reads as TGTGCCAGCAGCCCCATCGAGCAGTACTTC. Amino acid sequence: CASSPIEQYF.

The CDR3 nucleotides read TGTGCCAGTACTGGGGGGTCCATGAACACTGAAGCTTTCTTT. This gives the protein CASTGGSMNTEAFF. V and J are TRBV6-6 and TRBJ1-1; tentative D call: TRBD1 (5 bases). Between the trimmed V and J ends, which lost 9 bases and 0 bases, there was a span of 14 bases. The germline V gene has CDR1 MNHNY and CDR2 SVGAGI (reference sequence). This CDR3 comprises 14 residues.

V gene TRBV29-1 combines with J gene TRBJ2-7; 7 nucleotides match TRBD1. CDR1 is SQVTM and CDR2 is ANQGSEA in the germline V gene. V was pared by 6 bases and J by 1 base, with 6 bases of the junction left unmatched. CDR3 length: 13 amino acids. This CDR3 reads CSVGTGASYEQYF. CDR3 DNA sequence: TGCAGCGTGGGTACAGGGGCGTCCTACGAGCAGTACTTC.

This clone was recorded only once. The chain uses TRBV4-1 and TRBJ1-4; TRBD1 matches 8 bases. CDR3 size: 16 residues. CDR1 and CDR2 from the germline V gene are MGHRA and YSYEKL. V lost 1 base to trimming and J lost 8 bases; unmatched junction nucleotides: 9. Written as DNA, the CDR3 is TGCGCCAGCAGCCAAGTTTCGGGACAGGTCGGAGAAAAACTGTTTTTT. It translates to CASSQVSGQVGEKLFF.